The 19 T cell receptor beta chains below all came from one sample that was sequenced in a study of identical twins. TCRdb passed the 5' RACE reads through MiXCR, listing each CDR3 protein once. The sample has 500,000 to 600,000 distinct CDR3 sequences; about 20% are singletons. These data also formed part of another study, on T cells expressing NK-cell markers.

Sample: CD4+ T cells sorted from blood. All receptors come from a woman aged 18-29 years in good health.

In its sample, this clonotype was seen a few times. The chain has TRBV6-1 and TRBJ2-1; tentatively, D is TRBD1 (5 bases). Trimming removed 5 bases from V and 4 bases from J, with 15 bases in between. This CDR3 is 15 amino acids long. Germline V gene sequence: CDR1 MNHNS, CDR2 SASEGT. CDR3 sequence reads: CASSPRQNLYNEQFF. The DNA of the CDR3 is TGTGCCAGCAGTCCCCGACAGAACCTATACAATGAGCAGTTCTTC.

V gene TRBV24-1 combines with J gene TRBJ2-3; no clear D gene. V lost 2 bases and J 3 bases, leaving 11 bases between the germline ends. The CDR3 is made up of 15 amino acids. Germline CDR1 KGHDR, CDR2 SFDVKD. CDR3 bases: TGTGCCACCAGTGATTCACGGCGCTCTACAGATACGCAGTATTTT. The encoded protein is CATSDSRRSTDTQYF.

The chain joins TRBV7-2 to TRBJ2-2, with TRBD1 matching 8 bases. The germline gives CDR1 SGHTA, CDR2 FQGNSA. The CDR3 spans 19 residues. The ends lost 0 bases at V and 0 bases at J; junction bases unmatched: 9. CDR3 loop: CASSLANYPTGANTGELFF. As DNA, the CDR3 is TGTGCCAGCAGCTTAGCGAATTACCCGACAGGGGCGAACACCGGGGAGCTGTTTTTT.

There are a few counts of this clonotype. The chain links TRBV4-3 to TRBJ1-4; TRBD1 might be the D (5 bases). The germline V gene has CDR1 LGHNA and CDR2 YSLEER. The CDR3 has 16 residues. The V and J ends lost 0 bases and 5 bases respectively, with 13 bases between them. The CDR3 sequence is CASSQDRPGQNEKLFF. Written as DNA, the CDR3 is TGCGCCAGCAGCCAAGATCGCCCAGGGCAAAATGAAAAACTGTTTTTT.

The chain links TRBV5-6 to TRBJ1-1; 10 bases agree with TRBD1. The CDR3 spans 15 residues. Germline CDR1 is SGHDT and CDR2 is YYEEEE. With V trimmed by 4 bases and J by 5 bases, 8 bases remained unmatched. The chain's CDR3 is CASSTTTGGWTEAFF. The CDR3 coding sequence is TGTGCCAGCAGCACGACGACAGGGGGCTGGACTGAAGCTTTCTTT. Drawing the rest from reference TRBV5-6 and TRBJ1-1, the complete variable domain is DAGVTQSPTHLIKTRGQQVTLRCSPKSGHDTVSWYQQALGQGPQFIFQYYEEEERQRGNFPDRFSGHQFPNYSSELNVNALLLGDSALYLCASSTTTGGWTEAFFGQGTRLTVV.

The J gene is TRBJ2-1, the V gene TRBV7-7, with TRBD2 matching over 14 bases. This CDR3 has 15 residues. Germline V CDR1 and CDR2: SSHAT, FNYEAQ (reference sequence). With 5 bases clipped from V and 9 bases from J, the junction kept 6 bases outside the gene matches. The chain's CDR3 is CASSLGLAGVVEQFF. CDR3 sequence (DNA): TGTGCCAGCAGCCTGGGACTAGCGGGAGTGGTTGAGCAGTTCTTC.

This clonotype appeared many times. The rearrangement uses TRBV12-3 or TRBV12-4 and TRBJ2-2; the D is unclear. Trimming cost V 2 bases and J 0 bases, with 10 bases left between them. The CDR3 has 16 amino acids. CDR3 amino acids: CASSLYQTTNTGELFF. Here the CDR3 DNA reads TGTGCCAGCAGTTTATACCAAACTACGAACACCGGGGAGCTGTTTTTT.

This clonotype was recorded a few times. The genes are TRBV10-3 and TRBJ1-3, with a tentative D call TRBD1 (5 bases). Per the germline V gene, CDR1 is ENHRY and CDR2 is SYGVKD. The V end lost 6 bases, the J end lost 2 bases, and 8 bases lay between the germline ends. This CDR3 has 13 amino acids. The CDR3 loop reads CAIRGTTGNTIYF. CDR3 nucleotide sequence: TGTGCCATCAGGGGGACTACTGGAAACACCATATATTTT.

The chain combines TRBV20-1 with TRBJ2-1; D remains ambiguous. Germline V gene data show CDR1 as DFQATT and CDR2 as SNEGSKA (reference sequence). This CDR3 contains 12 residues. Trimming removed 4 bases from V and 4 bases from J, with 8 bases in between. This CDR3 reads CSAIFRYNEQFF. In DNA form, the CDR3 reads TGCAGTGCTATTTTCCGTTACAATGAGCAGTTCTTC.

This chain links TRBV20-1 with TRBJ2-7; possibly TRBD1 for D (6 bases). The CDR3 is made up of 12 amino acids. Trimming took 2 bases from V and 7 from J, leaving 12 bases between them. From germline, CDR1 is DFQATT and CDR2 SNEGSKA (reference sequence). The CDR3 bases are TGCAGTGCTAGACTCACAGGGCGGGAGCAGTACTTC. Its translation: CSARLTGREQYF.

The rearrangement links TRBV7-6 to TRBJ2-7; D remains unclear. Trimming took 0 bases from V and 6 from J, leaving 9 bases between them. Germline CDR1 and CDR2: SGHVS and FNYEAQ. There are 13 residues in the CDR3. The CDR3 here is CASSLAGFLEQYF. As DNA, the CDR3 is TGTGCCAGCAGCTTAGCGGGTTTTCTCGAGCAGTACTTC.

This clonotype was found many times. The chain uses TRBV5-1 and TRBJ2-3; 11 positions match TRBD2. The trim removed 6 bases at V and 0 bases at J, leaving 12 bases unmatched. The CDR3 consists of 18 residues. Germline values: CDR1 SGHRS, CDR2 YFSETQ. CDR3 coding DNA: TGCGCCAGCACGAGACTCGGGACTAGCGGTGCTAGCACAGATACGCAGTATTTT. Translating gives CASTRLGTSGASTDTQYF.

V usage is TRBV20-1 and J usage is TRBJ1-2; D uncertain. CDR1 and CDR2 from the germline V gene are DFQATT and SNEGSKA (reference sequence). Trimming shortened V by 0 bases and J by 1 base, and 15 bases separated the two germline ends. The CDR3 extends over 16 amino acids. CDR3: CSARDLGGLDNYGYTF. As DNA, the CDR3 is TGCAGTGCTAGAGACTTGGGAGGGTTAGATAACTATGGCTACACCTTC.

Note on this clonotype: The junction and the germline gene differ at one end; a read error may be behind it. The chain combines TRBV5-1 with TRBJ2-2; 9 bases are a match to TRBD1. This CDR3 comprises 14 residues. Germline loops: CDR1 SGHRS, CDR2 YFSETQ. The chain's CDR3 is CASRLDRGTGELFF. CDR3 DNA: TGCGCCAGCAGGTTGGACAGGGGCACCGGGGAGCTGTTTTTT.

There are a few counts of this clonotype. The chain carries TRBV20-1 and TRBJ2-3; D ambiguous. This CDR3 has 15 residues. With 1 base removed from V and 6 bases from J, the gap between germline ends came to 17 bases. Germline CDR1 and CDR2: DFQATT and SNEGSKA (reference sequence). The DNA of the CDR3 is TGCAGTGCTAGAGCCATAGGAAAGAACCCGGATACGCAGTATTTT. Translating gives CSARAIGKNPDTQYF.

This clonotype was recorded a few times. The CDR3 loop is CASSVGRTSGSTDTQYF. The CDR3 DNA reads as TGTGCCAGCAGCGTAGGGAGGACTAGCGGGAGCACAGATACGCAGTATTTT. This chain joins TRBV7-9 and TRBJ2-3, with TRBD2 matching over 11 bases. CDR1 is SEHNR and CDR2 is FQNEAQ in the germline V gene (reference sequence). The V gene end was trimmed by 5 bases and the J gene end by 0 bases; junction bases not matched to a gene: 7. The CDR3 extends over 17 amino acids.

This clonotype occurred a few times. This chain joins TRBV12-3 or TRBV12-4 and TRBJ1-2, with D unresolved. The V end lost 3 bases, the J end lost 4 bases, and 9 bases lay between the germline ends. The CDR3 sequence is 13 residues long. The CDR3 DNA reads as TGTGCCAGCAGTTTCCTCAGCCCCTATGGCTACACCTTC. Translated: CASSFLSPYGYTF.

This rearrangement joins TRBV27 to TRBJ1-2, with D unresolved. The CDR3 runs 12 residues. The V end was cut by 8 bases, the J end by 8 bases, with 15 bases between. In germline, CDR1 is MNHEY, CDR2 SMNVEV (reference sequence). CDR3: CASGSTQWGYTF. CDR3 sequence (DNA): TGTGCCAGCGGCTCTACCCAGTGGGGCTACACCTTC.

This clonotype appeared a few times. The gene calls are TRBV29-1 and TRBJ2-5, with 7 bases that match TRBD1. Germline lookup yields CDR1 SQVTM and CDR2 ANQGSEA. This CDR3 spans 13 amino acids. V was pared by 4 bases and J by 4 bases, with 6 bases of the junction left unmatched. The CDR3, as DNA: TGCAGCGTTGGTTCGACAGGGCGAGAGACCCAGTACTTC. This translates into CSVGSTGRETQYF.